This is a list of T cell receptor beta chains from one sample in a study of blood T cell repertoires in COVID-19. Profiled with immunoSEQ multiplex PCR; TCRdb holds only in-frame clones, not every one. This table has about 250,000 clones, around nine tenths appearing once. Sequencing was performed on PBMCs or T cells enriched from blood (not recorded which). The receptors were sampled from a woman between 18 and 30 years old who had recovered from COVID-19. The CDR3 runs from the conserved cysteine through the conserved F or W. D genes are given only for firm matches. Only part of the rows carry a size: once, few, many, or a class if the clone is expanded.

CDR3aa | CDR3nt | abundance | d_gene | j_gene | v_gene
CASKVLQGAWETQYF | TGTGCCAGCAAAGTGTTGCAGGGGGCATGGGAGACCCAGTACTTC | . | TRBD1 | TRBJ2-5 | TRBV6-5
CASNSPHPGTGEGYTF | TGTGCCAGCAACTCCCCCCACCCCGGGACAGGGGAAGGCTACACCTTC | . | TRBD1 | TRBJ1-2 | TRBV7-9
CASSVARSGIGNTGELFF | TGTGCCAGCAGCGTAGCGAGGAGCGGGATCGGGAACACCGGGGAGCTGTTTTTT | . | TRBD2 | TRBJ2-2 | TRBV9
CASSLDGYTEAFF | TGTGCCAGCAGCTTAGATGGCTACACTGAAGCTTTCTTT | . | . | TRBJ1-1 | TRBV7-9
CASSHLRGSSGNTIYF | TGTGCCAGCAGCCACCTGCGGGGATCATCTGGAAACACCATATATTTT | . | . | TRBJ1-3 | TRBV9
CASSLGTSNGYTF | TGTGCCAGCAGTTTGGGGACATCGAATGGCTACACCTTC | once | . | TRBJ1-2 | TRBV12-3/TRBV12-4
CASSLVLEGGYYTF | TGTGCCAGCAGCTTAGTATTAGAAGGGGGTTATTACACCTTC | . | . | TRBJ1-2 | TRBV7-2
CASSVGAQITDTQYF | TGTGCCAGCAGCGTAGGGGCTCAAATTACAGATACGCAGTATTTT | . | . | TRBJ2-3 | TRBV9
CASSQATGVSYGYTF | TGTGCCAGCAGCCAAGCGACAGGGGTAAGCTATGGCTACACCTTC | . | TRBD1 | TRBJ1-2 | TRBV3-1/TRBV3-2
CASSYTGERGTEAFF | TGCGCCAGCAGCTATACAGGGGAAAGGGGCACTGAAGCTTTCTTT | . | TRBD1 | TRBJ1-1 | TRBV5-1